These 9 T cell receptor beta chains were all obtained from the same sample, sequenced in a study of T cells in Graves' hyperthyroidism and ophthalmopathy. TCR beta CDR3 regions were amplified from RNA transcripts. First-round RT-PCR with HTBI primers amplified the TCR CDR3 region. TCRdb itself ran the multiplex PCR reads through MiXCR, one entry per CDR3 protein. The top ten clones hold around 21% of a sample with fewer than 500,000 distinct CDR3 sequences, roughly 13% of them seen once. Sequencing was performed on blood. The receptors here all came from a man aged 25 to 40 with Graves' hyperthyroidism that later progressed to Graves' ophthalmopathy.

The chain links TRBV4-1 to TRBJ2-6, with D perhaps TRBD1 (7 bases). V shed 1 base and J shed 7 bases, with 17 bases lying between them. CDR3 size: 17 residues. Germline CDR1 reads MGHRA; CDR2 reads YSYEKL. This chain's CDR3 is CASSQGAGGRGANVLTF. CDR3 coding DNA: TGCGCCAGCAGCCAAGGGGCAGGGGGGCGCGGCGCCAACGTCCTGACTTTC.

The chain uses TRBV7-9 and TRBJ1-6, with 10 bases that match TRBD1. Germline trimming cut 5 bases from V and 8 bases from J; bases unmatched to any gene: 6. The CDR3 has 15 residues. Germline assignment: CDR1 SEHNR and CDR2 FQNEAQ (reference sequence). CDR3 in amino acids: CASSDGQGVHSPLHF. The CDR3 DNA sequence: TGTGCCAGCAGCGATGGACAGGGGGTGCATTCACCCCTCCACTTT.

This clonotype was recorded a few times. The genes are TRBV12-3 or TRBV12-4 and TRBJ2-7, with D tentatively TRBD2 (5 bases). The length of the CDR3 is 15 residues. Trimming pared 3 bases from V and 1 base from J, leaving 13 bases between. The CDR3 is CASSFNFGKSYEQYF. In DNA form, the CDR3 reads TGTGCCAGCAGTTTTAACTTCGGGAAGTCCTACGAGCAGTACTTC.

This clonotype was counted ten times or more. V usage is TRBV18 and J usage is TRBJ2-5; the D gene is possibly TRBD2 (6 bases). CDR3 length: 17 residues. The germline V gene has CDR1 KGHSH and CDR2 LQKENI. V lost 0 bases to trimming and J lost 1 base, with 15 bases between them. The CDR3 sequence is CASSPPGLSRSQETQYF. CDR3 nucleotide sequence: TGTGCCAGCTCACCACCGGGACTCTCGAGGAGCCAAGAGACCCAGTACTTC. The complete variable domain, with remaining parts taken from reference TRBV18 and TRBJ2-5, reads NAGVMQNPRHLVRRRGQEARLRCSPMKGHSHVYWYRQLPEEGLKFMVYLQKENIIDESGMPKERFSAEFPKEGPSILRIQQVVRGDSAAYFCASSPPGLSRSQETQYFGPGTRLLVL.

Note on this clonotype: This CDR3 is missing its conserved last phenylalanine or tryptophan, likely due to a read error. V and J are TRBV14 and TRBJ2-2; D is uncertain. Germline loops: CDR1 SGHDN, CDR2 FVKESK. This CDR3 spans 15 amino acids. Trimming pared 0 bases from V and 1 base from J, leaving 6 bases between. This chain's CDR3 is CASSQDGENTGELFL. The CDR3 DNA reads TGTGCCAGCAGCCAAGATGGGGAGAACACCGGGGAGCTGTTTTTG.

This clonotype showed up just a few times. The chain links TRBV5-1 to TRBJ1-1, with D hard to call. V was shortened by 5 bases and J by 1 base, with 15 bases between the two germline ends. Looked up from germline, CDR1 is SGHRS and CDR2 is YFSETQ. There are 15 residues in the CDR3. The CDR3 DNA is TGCGCCAGCAGTCTTAGGAGGACTTCGAACACTGAAGCTTTCTTT. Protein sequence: CASSLRRTSNTEAFF.

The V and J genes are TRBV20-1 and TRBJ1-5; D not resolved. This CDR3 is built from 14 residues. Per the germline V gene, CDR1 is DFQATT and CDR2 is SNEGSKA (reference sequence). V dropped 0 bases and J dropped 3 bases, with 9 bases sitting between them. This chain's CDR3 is CSARDPQNNQPQHF. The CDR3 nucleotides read TGCAGTGCTAGAGATCCACAAAACAATCAGCCCCAGCATTTT.

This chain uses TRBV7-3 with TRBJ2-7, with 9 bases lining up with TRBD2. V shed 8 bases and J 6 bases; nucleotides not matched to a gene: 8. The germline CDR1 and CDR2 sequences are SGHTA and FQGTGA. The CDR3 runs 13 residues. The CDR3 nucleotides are TGTGCCAGCGCCCGCGGGGGGGCCGCCGAGCAGTACTTC. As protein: CASARGGAAEQYF.

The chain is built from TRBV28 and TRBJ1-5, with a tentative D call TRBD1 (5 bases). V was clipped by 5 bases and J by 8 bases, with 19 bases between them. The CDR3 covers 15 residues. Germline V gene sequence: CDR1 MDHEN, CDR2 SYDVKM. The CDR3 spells CASSPAGQGLKPQHF. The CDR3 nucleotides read TGTGCCAGCAGTCCCGCGGGTCAGGGTTTGAAGCCCCAGCATTTT.